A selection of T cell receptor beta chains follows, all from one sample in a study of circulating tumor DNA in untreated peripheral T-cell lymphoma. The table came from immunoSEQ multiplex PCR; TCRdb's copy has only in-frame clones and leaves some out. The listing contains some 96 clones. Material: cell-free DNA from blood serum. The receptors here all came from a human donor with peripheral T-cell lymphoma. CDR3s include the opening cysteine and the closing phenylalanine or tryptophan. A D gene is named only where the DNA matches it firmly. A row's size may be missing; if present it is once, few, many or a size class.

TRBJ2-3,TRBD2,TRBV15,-,TGTGCCACCAGCAGAGAAGGAGTCTTTGGCGGGAGACACACAGATACGCAGTATTTT,CATSREGVFGGRHTDTQYF
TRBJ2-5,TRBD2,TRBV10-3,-,TGTGCCATCAGTTCCGGGACTAGCGCCTACCTCCAAGAGACCCAGTACTTC,CAISSGTSAYLQETQYF
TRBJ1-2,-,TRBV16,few,TGTGCCAGCAGCCCGCCGTGGCTCCCTGGCTACACCTTC,CASSPPWLPGYTF
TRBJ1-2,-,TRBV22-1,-,TGTCCTGGGAGCACGTTGGCGAGAAAGACCTATGGCTACACCTTC,CPGSTLARKTYGYTF
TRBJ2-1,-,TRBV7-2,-,TGTGCCAGCAGCTCCGGACGGACTCAGTTCTTC,CASSSGRTQFF
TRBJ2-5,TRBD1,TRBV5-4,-,TGTGCCAGCAGCTCCACAGGGGGCGAGGAGACCCAGTACTTC,CASSSTGGEETQYF
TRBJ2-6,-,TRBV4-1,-,TGCGCCAGCAGCGGAGAGCGTGAACCACAAAGTCGGGCCAACGTCCTGACTTTC,CASSGEREPQSRANVLTF
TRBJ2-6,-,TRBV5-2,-,TGTGCCAGCAACAGTACACAAAGTCGGGCCAACGTCCTGACTTTC,CASNSTQSRANVLTF
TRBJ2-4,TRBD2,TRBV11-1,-,TGTGCCAGCAGTTTCGAGGGACTAGCGGAAGCCAAAAACATTCAGTACTTC,CASSFEGLAEAKNIQYF
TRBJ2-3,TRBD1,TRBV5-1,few,TGCGCCAGCAGCGTGGGACAGGGGTCAGATACGCAGTATTTT,CASSVGQGSDTQYF
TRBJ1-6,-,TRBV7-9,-,TGTGCCAGCAGCTTACAGAGGGGACATAATTCACCCCTCCACTTT,CASSLQRGHNSPLHF
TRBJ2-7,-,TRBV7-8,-,TGTGCCAGCAGCTTAGCCCCCTCAGGAGGCGAGCAGTACTTC,CASSLAPSGGEQYF
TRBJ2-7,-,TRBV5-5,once,TGTGCCAGCAGCCGAACCGGTGAGGGTTTATCCTACGAGCAGTACTTC,CASSRTGEGLSYEQYF
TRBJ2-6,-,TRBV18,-,TGTGCCAGCTCATCTCTCAAGGACCAAAGTCGGGCCAACGTCCTGACTTTC,CASSSLKDQSRANVLTF
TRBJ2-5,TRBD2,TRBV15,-,TGTGCCACCAGCAGCCTAGCGGGAGAGACCCAGTACTTC,CATSSLAGETQYF
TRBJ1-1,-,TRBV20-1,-,TGCAGTGCGGAGTTAAACACTGAAGCTTTCTTT,CSAELNTEAFF
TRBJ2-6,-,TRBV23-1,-,TGCGCCAGCAGTTCTAGCCATACGCAACAAAGTCGGGCCAACGTCCTGACTTTC,CASSSSHTQQSRANVLTF